This TCR beta chain was observed in a study of regulatory T cells in long-lasting Graves disease. iRepertoire HTBI primers and Arm-PCR of CDR3 regions built TCR beta libraries. As processed by the authors: Samples collectively showed more than 55 TRBV and approximately 15 TRBJ segments. TCRdb re-derived calls from the multiplex PCR reads in MiXCR, one entry per CDR3 protein. In this record, the V and J calls reflect TCRdb's handling and not the investigators' own analysis. The table lists some 420,000 distinct CDR3 sequences, approximately 22% of them singletons, with roughly 14% in the top ten. Regarding time point: persistent/refractory GD, antithyroid drugs over 5 years with positive TRAb. The TCR library used RNA extracted from PBMCs. With respect to this clonotype: The antigen is unknown.

Overall study findings and caveats: Persistent Graves' patients had lower TCR diversity than newly diagnosed ones. Favored gene segments in persistent disease were TRBV28, TRBJ1-2 and TRBJ2-5.

This CDR3 is built from 13 residues. Germline CDR1 reads SGHTA; CDR2 reads FQGNSA. V lost 5 bases, J lost 6 bases, and 12 bases lay in between. The sequence derives from a female donor with Graves disease. The rearrangement links TRBV7-2 to TRBJ2-3, with a weak D call TRBD2 (5 bases). The input for sequencing was peripheral blood mononuclear cells (PBMCs), taken when the disease was refractory, from a patient treated with antithyroid drugs. The DNA for the CDR3 is TGTGCCAGCAGCACCCAAACGGGGGATACGCAGTATTTT. Protein product: CASSTQTGDTQYF. The full variable domain, rest sourced from reference TRBV7-2 and TRBJ2-3, is GAGVSQSPSNKVTEKGKDVELRCDPISGHTALYWYRQSLGQGLEFLIYFQGNSAPDKSGLPSDRFSAERTGGSVSTLTIQRTQQEDSAVYLCASSTQTGDTQYFGPGTRLTVL.